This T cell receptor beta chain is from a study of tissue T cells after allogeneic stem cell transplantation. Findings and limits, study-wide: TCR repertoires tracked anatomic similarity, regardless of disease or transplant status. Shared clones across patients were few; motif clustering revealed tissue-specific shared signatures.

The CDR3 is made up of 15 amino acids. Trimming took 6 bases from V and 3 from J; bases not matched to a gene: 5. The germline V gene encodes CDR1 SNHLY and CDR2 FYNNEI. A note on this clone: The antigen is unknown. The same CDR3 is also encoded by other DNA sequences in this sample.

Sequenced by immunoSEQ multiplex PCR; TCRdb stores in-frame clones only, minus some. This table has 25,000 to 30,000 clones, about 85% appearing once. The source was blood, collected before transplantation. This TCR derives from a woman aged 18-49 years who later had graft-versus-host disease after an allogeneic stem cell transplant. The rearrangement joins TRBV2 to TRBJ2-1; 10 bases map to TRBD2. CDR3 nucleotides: TGTGCCAGCAGGCTAGCGGGAGAAGGCTACAATGAGCAGTTCTTC. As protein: CASRLAGEGYNEQFF. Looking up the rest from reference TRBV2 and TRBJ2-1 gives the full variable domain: EPEVTQTPSHQVTQMGQEVILRCVPISNHLYFYWYRQILGQKVEFLVSFYNNEISEKSEIFDDQFSVERPDGSNFTLKIRSTKLEDSAMYFCASRLAGEGYNEQFFGPGTRLTVL.